Shown below are 19 T cell receptor beta chains from a single sample sequenced in a study of blood T cell repertoires in COVID-19. Method: immunoSEQ multiplex PCR; TCRdb's copy keeps in-frame clones and lacks some. The profile covers under 90,000 clones, with roughly three quarters appearing a single time and approximately 12% taken by the ten largest. Input material: peripheral blood. The receptors here all came from a human donor in a cohort sampled during active COVID-19.

J is TRBJ2-1 and V is TRBV30, with 8 bases matching TRBD2. CDR1 is GTSNPN and CDR2 is SVGIG in the germline V gene (reference sequence). V dropped 2 bases and J dropped 4; count of bases not matched to a gene: 10. The CDR3 sequence is 16 residues long. This CDR3 is CAWSRGLAGPYNEQFF. Here the CDR3 DNA reads TGTGCCTGGAGTCGGGGTTTAGCGGGACCTTACAATGAGCAGTTCTTC. The full variable domain, with the rest looked up from reference TRBV30 and TRBJ2-1, is SQTIHQWPATLVQPVGSPLSLECTVEGTSNPNLYWYRQAAGRGLQLLFYSVGIGQISSEVPQNLSASRPQDRQFILSSKKLLLSDSGFYLCAWSRGLAGPYNEQFFGPGTRLTVL.

This clone was counted a single time. The chain combines TRBV25-1 with TRBJ2-7, with D maybe TRBD1 (5 bases). The V end was cut by 4 bases, the J end by 0 bases, with 10 bases between. The germline gives CDR1 MGHDK, CDR2 SYGVNS. CDR3 size: 14 residues. Here the CDR3 DNA reads TGTGCCAGCAGTGCAGACAGAATCTCCTACGAGCAGTACTTC. It encodes CASSADRISYEQYF.

This clone was recorded once. V usage is TRBV28 and J usage is TRBJ2-3, with 7 bases matching TRBD1. Germline values: CDR1 MDHEN, CDR2 SYDVKM. CDR3 size: 15 residues. The J segment lost 4 bases and the V segment lost 2 bases, leaving 6 bases of the junction unmatched. CDR3 sequence (DNA): TGTGCCAGCAGTTTACGACCCAGGGGGTCAGATACGCAGTATTTT. Amino acids: CASSLRPRGSDTQYF.

Only one count was recorded for this clone. V is TRBV6-5 and J is TRBJ2-3; 7 nucleotides agree with TRBD2. Losses at the gene ends were 0 bases for V and 0 bases for J; bases not matched to a gene: 0. CDR3 length: 15 amino acids. Germline values: CDR1 MNHEY, CDR2 SVGAGI. CDR3 DNA: TGTGCCAGCAGTTACTCAGCGGGGAGCACAGATACGCAGTATTTT. Encoded protein: CASSYSAGSTDTQYF.

This clone has just a few counts. The J gene is TRBJ2-5, the V gene TRBV6-2 or TRBV6-3; 11 bases map to TRBD2. The CDR3 covers 16 residues. Germline V gene data show CDR1 as MNHEY and CDR2 as SVGEGT. Trimming removed 2 bases from V and 1 base from J; junction bases left unmatched: 3. This chain's CDR3 is CASSYPTSGGQETQYF. The CDR3 nucleotides read TGTGCCAGCAGTTACCCAACTAGCGGGGGCCAAGAGACCCAGTACTTC.

This clone occurred a few times. The same CDR3 is also encoded by other DNA sequences in this sample. This chain links TRBV5-1 with TRBJ1-6; 8 nucleotides agree with TRBD1. Germline values: CDR1 SGHRS, CDR2 YFSETQ. CDR3 length: 14 residues. Trimming took 0 bases from V and 10 from J; bases not matched to a gene: 3. In DNA form, the CDR3 reads TGCGCCAGCAGCTTGGGACAGGGGATCTCACCCCTCCACTTT. Translation: CASSLGQGISPLHF. Together with reference TRBV5-1 and TRBJ1-6, the CDR3 gives the full variable domain: KAGVTQTPRYLIKTRGQQVTLSCSPISGHRSVSWYQQTPGQGLQFLFEYFSETQRNKGNFPGRFSGRQFSNSRSEMNVSTLELGDSALYLCASSLGQGISPLHFGNGTRLTVT.

The chain is built from TRBV6-5 and TRBJ1-1; D not resolved. The CDR3 extends over 13 amino acids. Germline V lookup: CDR1 MNHEY, CDR2 SVGAGI. Trimming pared 7 bases from V and 3 bases from J, leaving 12 bases between. This CDR3 is CASIEEVHTEAFF. CDR3 DNA sequence: TGTGCCAGCATAGAGGAAGTCCACACTGAAGCTTTCTTT.

The rearrangement uses TRBV15 and TRBJ2-1, with 8 nucleotides matching TRBD2. V lost 5 bases, J lost 9 bases, and 9 bases stayed unmatched. CDR1 LNHNV and CDR2 YYDKDF come from the germline V gene (reference sequence). The CDR3 runs to 14 residues. The CDR3, as DNA: TGTGCCACCAGCGCCCGGGCGGGAGGAGGTGAGCAGTTCTTC. The encoded protein is CATSARAGGGEQFF.

The chain has TRBV30 and TRBJ2-3; D gene ambiguous. The CDR3 is 11 amino acids. V gave up 2 bases and J gave up 4 bases, with 4 bases separating them. Looked up from germline, CDR1 is GTSNPN and CDR2 is SVGIG (reference sequence). The CDR3: CAWSRSDTQYF. The CDR3 DNA follows: TGTGCCTGGAGTCGGTCAGATACGCAGTATTTT.

The V call is TRBV5-1, the J call TRBJ2-5; 8 positions match TRBD2. Germline values: CDR1 SGHRS, CDR2 YFSETQ. Losses at the gene ends were 4 bases for V and 4 bases for J; bases not matched to a gene: 9. The CDR3 is made up of 15 amino acids. The CDR3 spells CASSAGGLYGETQYF. The DNA for the CDR3 is TGCGCCAGCAGCGCGGGAGGACTGTACGGAGAGACCCAGTACTTC.

This clone was counted between two and nine times. The CDR3: CASKFKRIDSYEQYV. The CDR3 DNA reads as TGTGCCAGCAAGTTCAAGCGGATTGACTCCTACGAGCAGTACGTC. The V and J genes are TRBV2 and TRBJ2-7; a weak D match, TRBD2 (5 bases). Trimming pared 7 bases from V and 0 bases from J, leaving 16 bases between. The CDR3 consists of 15 residues. Germline V gives CDR1 SNHLY, CDR2 FYNNEI.

The V and J genes are TRBV4-3 and TRBJ2-4; D is ambiguous. Germline assignment: CDR1 LGHNA and CDR2 YSLEER. Trimming stripped 0 bases from V and 4 bases from J, with 10 bases between. The CDR3 contains 15 residues. CDR3 residues: CASSQDITVKNIQYF. CDR3 DNA: TGCGCCAGCAGCCAAGATATAACAGTGAAAAACATTCAGTACTTC.

This clone was detected a few times. V and J are TRBV4-2 and TRBJ2-7, with 12 bases lining up with TRBD1. Germline V CDR1 and CDR2: LGHNA, YNFKEQ. V was pared by 0 bases and J by 6 bases, with 9 bases of the junction left unmatched. This CDR3 contains 17 residues. The CDR3 sequence is CASSQDGAGQGAPEQYF. DNA of the CDR3: TGTGCCAGCAGCCAAGATGGGGCGGGACAGGGGGCACCCGAGCAGTACTTC.

This clone was found a few times. J is TRBJ2-7 and V is TRBV9; a weak D match, TRBD1 (5 bases). Looked up from germline, CDR1 is SGDLS and CDR2 is YYNGEE. Trimming cost V 3 bases and J 3 bases, with 7 bases left between them. The CDR3 is 12 residues long. The CDR3 here is CASSGGHYEQYV. The CDR3 DNA reads TGTGCCAGCAGCGGGGGCCACTACGAGCAGTACGTC.

The J gene is TRBJ2-1, the V gene TRBV5-4; no clear D gene. V lost 3 bases, J lost 9 bases, and 16 bases lay in between. The germline V gene has CDR1 SGHNT and CDR2 YYREEE (reference sequence). The CDR3 is 14 amino acids. CDR3 in amino acids: CASSSKLNSGEQFF. CDR3 bases: TGTGCCAGCAGCTCCAAACTAAATTCGGGTGAGCAGTTCTTC. The full variable domain, completed using reference TRBV5-4 and TRBJ2-1, is ETGVTQSPTHLIKTRGQQVTLRCSSQSGHNTVSWYQQALGQGPQFIFQYYREEENGRGNFPPRFSGLQFPNYSSELNVNALELDDSALYLCASSSKLNSGEQFFGPGTRLTVL.

The chain couples TRBV7-9 to TRBJ2-1; D is unclear. Trimming shortened V by 0 bases and J by 5 bases, and 8 bases separated the two germline ends. Germline V gene data show CDR1 as SEHNR and CDR2 as FQNEAQ (reference sequence). This CDR3 is 14 amino acids long. In nucleotides, the CDR3 is TGTGCCAGCAGCTTAGCCGCGATCGACAATGAGCAGTTCTTC. It yields the protein CASSLAAIDNEQFF.

This clone has just one count. The chain employs TRBV12-3 or TRBV12-4 and TRBJ2-1; perhaps TRBD1 as D (6 bases). The germline V and J ends were trimmed by 7 bases and 6 bases, with 10 bases remaining between them. This CDR3 is 12 amino acids long. CDR3 in DNA: TGTGCCAGCACCCAAGGGGGCAATGAGCAGTTCTTC. This sequence encodes CASTQGGNEQFF.

The genes are TRBV25-1 and TRBJ1-3; 11 positions match TRBD1. The V gene's germline CDR1 is MGHDK and CDR2 SYGVNS. The CDR3 has 17 amino acids. J gave up 4 bases and V 3 bases, and 8 bases lay outside the gene matches. The CDR3 bases are TGTGCCAGCAGTGACCTCGGACAGGGGGCGAAAGGAAACACCATATATTTT. Its protein is CASSDLGQGAKGNTIYF.

The V call is TRBV12-3 or TRBV12-4, the J call TRBJ1-1, with a weak D call TRBD1 (5 bases). The CDR3 length is 13 residues. Deletions cut 2 bases from V and 3 bases from J, with 7 bases between. CDR3 nucleotide sequence: TGTGCCAGCAGTTTAAGGGGTGACACTGAAGCTTTCTTT. Amino acid sequence: CASSLRGDTEAFF.